This T cell receptor (beta chain) was sequenced during a study of T-cell reconstitution after alpha-beta-depleted transplantation in children. Findings and caveats of the study: Some patients' high day-60 TCRbeta diversity was traced to surviving recipient T cells and thymic progenitors. About two months after transplant, alpha-beta T cells reportedly came from several hundred expanded graft clones. Counts and diversity of T cells one year after transplant came mostly from newly produced T cells.

The authors prepared the TCRbeta library with unique molecular identifiers. TCRdb used MiXCR to reprocess the PCR reads, holding one entry per CDR3 protein. The table lists approximately 350,000 distinct CDR3 sequences, about 17% of them singletons. This clonotype was counted only a few times. The antigen is undetermined. Germline assignment: CDR1 MDHEN and CDR2 SYDVKM. V was clipped by 3 bases and J by 10 bases, with 19 bases between them. CDR3 length: 16 residues. The sequenced sample was PBMCs, mostly from graft donor cells, obtained 360 days after TCRalphabeta/CD19-depleted stem cell transplant. The chain couples TRBV28 to TRBJ1-6; D gene unclear. This clonotype originated in a male patient between 2 and 10 years old who had a stem cell transplant for acute lymphoblastic leukemia, so the T cells may come from the graft donor. The CDR3 sequence is CASSFPFWRERSPLHF. The CDR3 DNA reads as TGTGCCAGCAGTTTCCCGTTTTGGAGGGAAAGATCACCCCTCCACTTT.